The clone carrying this T cell receptor beta chain was detected only a few times. Its antigen is as yet unknown. V lost 3 bases, J lost 0 bases, and 7 bases lay in between. The length of the CDR3 is 13 residues. Germline loops: CDR1 GTSNPN, CDR2 SVGIG (reference sequence). The study excluded patients with uncontrolled infection, other autoimmune disease, pregnancy or lactation. TCR beta CDR3 regions were amplified from RNA. Using the HTBI primer set, a first-round RT-PCR was run on the TCR CDR3. TCRdb reanalysed the multiplex PCR reads using MiXCR and keeps one entry per CDR3 protein. In the table there are 660,000 or so distinct CDR3 sequences, more than 20% of which are singletons. This sample stems from a study of T cells in Graves' hyperthyroidism and ophthalmopathy. Study-level points and caveats: Ophthalmopathy got predicted by the model a median approximately 6 months before its onset.

The source material was blood. This TCR came from a man aged 25 to 40 with Graves' ophthalmopathy. The chain links TRBV30 to TRBJ2-3; D gene unclear. CDR3 bases: TGTGCCTGGAGCCCGTCTAGCACAGATACGCAGTATTTT. It codes for CAWSPSSTDTQYF.